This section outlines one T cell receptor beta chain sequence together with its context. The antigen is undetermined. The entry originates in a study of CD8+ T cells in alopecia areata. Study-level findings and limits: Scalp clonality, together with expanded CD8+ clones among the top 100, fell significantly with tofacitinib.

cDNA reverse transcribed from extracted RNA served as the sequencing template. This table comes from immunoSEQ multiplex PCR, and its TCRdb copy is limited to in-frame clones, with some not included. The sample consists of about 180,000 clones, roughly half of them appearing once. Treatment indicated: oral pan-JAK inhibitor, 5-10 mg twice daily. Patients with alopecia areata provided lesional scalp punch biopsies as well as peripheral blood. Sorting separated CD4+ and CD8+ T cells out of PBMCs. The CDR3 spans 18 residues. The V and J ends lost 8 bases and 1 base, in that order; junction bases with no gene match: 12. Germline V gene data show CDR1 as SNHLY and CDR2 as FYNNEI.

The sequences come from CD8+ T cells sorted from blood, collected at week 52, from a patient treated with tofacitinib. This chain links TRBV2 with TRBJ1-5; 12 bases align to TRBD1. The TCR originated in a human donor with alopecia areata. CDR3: CASLRDRGRRLSNQPQHF. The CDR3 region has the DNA TGTGCCAGCCTGCGGGACAGGGGGCGACGGTTGAGCAATCAGCCCCAGCATTTT.